This entry lists 4 T cell receptor beta chains sequenced from one sample in a study of blood T cell repertoires in COVID-19. Repertoires were generated with immunoSEQ multiplex PCR, while TCRdb's copy carries only in-frame clones and drops some. The sample yields 450,000 or so clones, about 90% seen once. What was sequenced was peripheral blood. The source of these receptors is a man in his late teens or twenties with COVID-19, enrolled during active disease.

V gene TRBV7-9 combines with J gene TRBJ1-2; possibly TRBD1 for D (5 bases). V was clipped by 3 bases and J by 0 bases, with 17 bases between them. In germline, CDR1 is SEHNR, CDR2 FQNEAQ (reference sequence). This CDR3 comprises 17 residues. The CDR3 DNA is TGTGCCAGCAGCTTTACTTCAGGGAGGGACCCTAACTATGGCTACACCTTC. It encodes CASSFTSGRDPNYGYTF.

This chain's CDR3 is CASSWTKLAGQQRETQYF. Here the CDR3 DNA reads TGCGCCAGCAGCTGGACCAAACTAGCGGGCCAACAACGGGAGACCCAGTACTTC. The rearrangement links TRBV5-1 to TRBJ2-5, with TRBD2 matching 9 bases. Germline V CDR1 and CDR2: SGHRS, YFSETQ. V was clipped by 3 bases and J by 5 bases; unmatched bases: 17. The CDR3 has 18 amino acids.

This chain connects TRBV5-1 to TRBJ2-2; TRBD1 matches 10 bases. The germline gives CDR1 SGHRS, CDR2 YFSETQ. After removal of 3 bases from V and 5 bases from J, the junction contained 4 bases not matched to a gene. The CDR3 extends over 15 amino acids. The CDR3 region has the DNA TGCGCCAGCAGCTCGGACAGGGGGATTACCGGGGAGCTGTTTTTT. Its translation is CASSSDRGITGELFF.

V and J are TRBV7-2 and TRBJ2-5; D is possibly TRBD1 (6 bases). In germline, CDR1 is SGHTA, CDR2 FQGNSA. This CDR3 region has 14 residues. Trimming cost V 5 bases and J 5 bases, with 15 bases left between them. In DNA, the CDR3 is TGTGCCAGCAGCCCCCAGGGGCCCCCCGAGACCCAGTACTTC. Residues: CASSPQGPPETQYF.